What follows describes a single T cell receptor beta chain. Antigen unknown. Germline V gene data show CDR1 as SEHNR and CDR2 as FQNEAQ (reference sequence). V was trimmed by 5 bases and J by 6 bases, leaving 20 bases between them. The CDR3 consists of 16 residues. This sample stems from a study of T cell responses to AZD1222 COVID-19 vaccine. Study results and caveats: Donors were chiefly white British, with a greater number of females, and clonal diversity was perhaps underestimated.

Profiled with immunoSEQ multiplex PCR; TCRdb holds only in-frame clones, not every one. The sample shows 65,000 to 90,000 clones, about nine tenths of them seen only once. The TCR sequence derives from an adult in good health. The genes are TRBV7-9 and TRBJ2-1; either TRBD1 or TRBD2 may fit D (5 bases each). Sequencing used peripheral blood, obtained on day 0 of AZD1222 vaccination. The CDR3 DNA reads TGTGCCAGCAGCCCCCCCCAGGGACCTTCTGTCAATGAGCAGTTCTTC. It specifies CASSPPQGPSVNEQFF.